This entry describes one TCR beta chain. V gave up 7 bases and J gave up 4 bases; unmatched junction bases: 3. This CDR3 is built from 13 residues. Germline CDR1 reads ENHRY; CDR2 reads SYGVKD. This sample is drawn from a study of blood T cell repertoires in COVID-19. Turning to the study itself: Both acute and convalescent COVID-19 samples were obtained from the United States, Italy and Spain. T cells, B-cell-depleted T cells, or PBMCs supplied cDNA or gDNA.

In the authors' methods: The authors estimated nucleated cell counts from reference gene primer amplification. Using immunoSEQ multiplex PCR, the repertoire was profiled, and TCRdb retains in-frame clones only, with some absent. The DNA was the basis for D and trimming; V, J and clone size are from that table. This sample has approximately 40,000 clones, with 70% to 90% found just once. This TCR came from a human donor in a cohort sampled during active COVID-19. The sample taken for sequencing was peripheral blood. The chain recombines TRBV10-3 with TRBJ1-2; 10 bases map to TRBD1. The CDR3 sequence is CAITGDRGYGYTF. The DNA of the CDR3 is TGTGCCATCACTGGGGACAGGGGCTATGGCTACACCTTC.